What follows are 30 T cell receptor beta chains derived from one specimen sequenced in a study of type 1 and type 2 diabetes patients (TCRdb year 2016). Sequencing took place on an Illumina MiSeq. Genomic DNA from sorted T cell subsets was used as template for TCRbeta CDR3 amplification. Multiplex PCR with 30 forward and 13 reverse primers amplified the TCRbeta CDR3 region. The public reads were reprocessed in TCRdb via fastp at Q25 and MiXCR, keeping in-frame beta chains. A single entry per CDR3 protein holds the most common genes and DNA from its merged rows. The sample table shows about 290,000 distinct CDR3 sequences, and roughly 50% are seen once. The ten largest clones take up approximately 14% of the sample. Sequences were obtained from peripheral blood mononuclear cells (PBMCs). The receptor source for this set is a man aged 18 to 29 with type 2 diabetes.

The chain combines TRBV4-1 with TRBJ2-7; 8 nucleotides match TRBD1. This CDR3 is 15 amino acids long. The V and J ends lost 0 bases and 1 base, in that order; junction bases with no gene match: 2. Germline V gene sequence: CDR1 MGHRA, CDR2 YSYEKL. In nucleotides, the CDR3 is TGCGCCAGCAGCCAAGAGGACAGGGCTTCCTACGAGCAGTACTTC. This translates into CASSQEDRASYEQYF.

The CDR3 loop is CATDPSSGGTGELFF. In DNA form, the CDR3 reads TGTGCCACCGACCCCAGTAGCGGGGGAACCGGGGAGCTGTTTTTT. This chain joins TRBV24-1 and TRBJ2-2; 9 nucleotides align to TRBD2. The germline gives CDR1 KGHDR, CDR2 SFDVKD. The CDR3 consists of 15 residues. The V and J ends lost 9 bases and 5 bases, in that order; junction bases with no gene match: 9.

The chain is built from TRBV24-1 and TRBJ2-2, with TRBD1 matching 9 bases. Losses at the gene ends were 2 bases for V and 5 bases for J; bases not matched to a gene: 8. CDR3 size: 17 residues. The germline V gene encodes CDR1 KGHDR and CDR2 SFDVKD. The DNA of the CDR3 is TGTGCCACCAGTGATTACCGGGACAGGGATGAAACCGGGGAGCTGTTTTTT. Translating gives CATSDYRDRDETGELFF.

A word on this clonotype: A read error may account for a junction end that differs from germline. The rearrangement joins TRBV9 to TRBJ2-7; the match to TRBD1 covers 10 bases. Germline CDR1 SGDLS, CDR2 YYNGEE. The CDR3 is 13 residues long. CDR3 sequence reads: CASSRQGAEEQYF. CDR3 DNA: TGCGCCAGCAGTCGACAGGGGGCGGAGGAGCAGTACTTC.

CDR3 in amino acids: CASSFSPPGRGATYEQYF. DNA for the CDR3: TGTGCCAGCAGCTTCTCCCCCCCGGGCAGGGGTGCAACCTACGAGCAGTACTTC. This chain links TRBV7-6 with TRBJ2-7; possibly TRBD1 for D (6 bases). Trimming took off 3 bases at V and 2 bases at J, with 23 bases between the two ends. The V gene's germline CDR1 is SGHVS and CDR2 FNYEAQ. The CDR3 is made up of 18 amino acids. Supplemented by reference TRBV7-6 and TRBJ2-7, the full variable domain reads GAGVSQSPRYKVTKRGQDVALRCDPISGHVSLYWYRQALGQGPEFLTYFNYEAQQDKSGLPNDRFSAERPEGSISTLTIQRTEQRDSAMYRCASSFSPPGRGATYEQYFGPGTRLTVT.

The chain is built from TRBV7-8 and TRBJ1-1, with 9 bases fitting TRBD1. The CDR3 contains 15 residues. V gave up 4 bases and J gave up 2 bases; unmatched junction bases: 5. Germline CDR1 SGHVS, CDR2 FQNEAQ. CDR3 amino acids: CASSSRDRVNTEAFF. CDR3 nucleotide sequence: TGTGCCAGCAGCTCTCGGGACAGGGTAAACACTGAAGCTTTCTTT.

This clonotype has just a few counts. The chain carries TRBV19 and TRBJ2-7, with 8 bases identical to TRBD2. Germline-derived CDR1 and CDR2 are LNHDA and SQIVND (reference sequence). V lost 6 bases and J lost 7; bases outside the gene matches: 11. CDR3 length: 14 amino acids. The chain's CDR3 is CASRSREGWEEQYF. CDR3 sequence (DNA): TGTGCCAGTAGGTCCCGGGAGGGGTGGGAGGAGCAGTACTTC.

As regards this clonotype: The CDR3 carries no conserved terminal phenylalanine or tryptophan, so it likely arises from a read error. This chain joins TRBV7-2 and TRBJ2-2; D might be TRBD1 (6 bases). The V gene lost 5 bases and the J gene lost 6 bases, with 19 bases spanning the gap. The CDR3 covers 16 residues. Germline CDR1 SGHTA, CDR2 FQGNSA. The CDR3 DNA reads as TGTGCCAGCAGCGCTCGACGCCTACAGGGCGCCGGGGAGCTGTTTTAT. It specifies CASSARRLQGAGELFY.

The rearrangement links TRBV20-1 to TRBJ2-7; D is tentatively TRBD1 or TRBD2 (5 bases each). Trimming stripped 4 bases from V and 2 bases from J, with 15 bases between. There are 14 residues in the CDR3. The germline V gene has CDR1 DFQATT and CDR2 SNEGSKA (reference sequence). CDR3 bases: TGCAGTGCTATAAAGAGGGACGGAACCTACGAGCAGTACTTC. This encodes CSAIKRDGTYEQYF.

This sequence joins TRBV5-1 and TRBJ2-7; the match to TRBD1 covers 9 bases. The CDR3 has 14 residues. V was pared by 4 bases and J by 4 bases, with 6 bases of the junction left unmatched. Germline V lookup: CDR1 SGHRS, CDR2 YFSETQ. CDR3 loop: CASSREDRGYEQYF. The DNA for the CDR3 is TGCGCCAGCAGCCGGGAGGACAGGGGATACGAGCAGTACTTC. The whole variable domain, filled in from reference TRBV5-1 and TRBJ2-7, reads KAGVTQTPRYLIKTRGQQVTLSCSPISGHRSVSWYQQTPGQGLQFLFEYFSETQRNKGNFPGRFSGRQFSNSRSEMNVSTLELGDSALYLCASSREDRGYEQYFGPGTRLTVT.

This clonotype was seen a few times. The chain combines TRBV29-1 with TRBJ1-2; D is ambiguous. Trimming stripped 4 bases from V and 6 bases from J, with 9 bases between. The germline V gene encodes CDR1 SQVTM and CDR2 ANQGSEA. The CDR3 has 11 amino acids. The CDR3 coding sequence is TGCAGCGTTGTCGCTTATGATGGCTACACCTTC. Its protein is CSVVAYDGYTF.

J is TRBJ2-1 and V is TRBV24-1; 7 bases map to TRBD2. There are 15 residues in the CDR3. Germline V CDR1 and CDR2: KGHDR, SFDVKD. The V and J ends lost 5 bases and 12 bases, in that order; junction bases with no gene match: 15. The CDR3 reads CATSAGGSLRDAQFF. CDR3 bases: TGTGCCACCAGTGCCGGCGGGAGCCTTAGGGATGCGCAGTTCTTC.

The table lists this clonotype with a few counts. The gene calls are TRBV28 and TRBJ2-3; 9 positions match TRBD2. J gave up 6 bases and V 5 bases, and 9 bases lay outside the gene matches. This CDR3 has 15 residues. Germline V gene lookup returns CDR1 MDHEN and CDR2 SYDVKM. CDR3 sequence reads: CASSPSGTFRDTQYF. CDR3 nucleotide sequence: TGTGCCAGCAGTCCTAGCGGGACCTTTCGGGATACGCAGTATTTT. The full variable domain, in which reference TRBV28 and TRBJ2-3 provide the parts outside the CDR3, is DVKVTQSSRYLVKRTGEKVFLECVQDMDHENMFWYRQDPGLGLRLIYFSYDVKMKEKGDIPEGYSVSREKKERFSLILESASTNQTSMYLCASSPSGTFRDTQYFGPGTRLTVL.

This chain's CDR3 is CASSQGSATGGETQYF. DNA for the CDR3: TGTGCCAGCAGCCAAGGTTCGGCGACGGGGGGGGAGACCCAGTACTTC. The genes are TRBV7-2 and TRBJ2-5; 8 bases fit TRBD2. The CDR3 runs to 16 residues. Trimming at V came to 5 bases and at J to 5 bases, leaving 13 bases not matched to a gene. The germline V gene encodes CDR1 SGHTA and CDR2 FQGNSA.

The rearrangement links TRBV9 to TRBJ2-6; D unresolved. The germline V gene encodes CDR1 SGDLS and CDR2 YYNGEE. V shed 0 bases and J shed 2 bases, with 12 bases lying between them. The CDR3 sequence is 17 residues long. This CDR3 reads CASSVAKVRAGANVLTF. In DNA form, the CDR3 reads TGTGCCAGCAGCGTAGCTAAGGTGCGCGCTGGGGCCAACGTCCTGACTTTC.

The J gene is TRBJ1-2, the V gene TRBV28; D might be TRBD1 (5 bases). This CDR3 contains 12 residues. Germline lookup yields CDR1 MDHEN and CDR2 SYDVKM. Trimming cost V 6 bases and J 6 bases, with 11 bases left between them. In DNA, the CDR3 is TGTGCCAGCAGGGGGGAATTTCATGGCTACACCTTC. As protein: CASRGEFHGYTF.

This clonotype was found a few times. V and J are TRBV7-9 and TRBJ1-6, with 9 nucleotides matching TRBD1. The CDR3 consists of 14 residues. In germline, CDR1 is SEHNR, CDR2 FQNEAQ (reference sequence). Trimming removed 5 bases from V and 11 bases from J; junction bases left unmatched: 7. The CDR3 region is CASSKTGGRTPLHF. CDR3 DNA sequence: TGTGCCAGCAGCAAGACAGGGGGTCGGACACCCCTCCACTTT. The whole variable domain, filled in from reference TRBV7-9 and TRBJ1-6, reads DTGVSQNPRHKITKRGQNVTFRCDPISEHNRLYWYRQTLGQGPEFLTYFQNEAQLEKSRLLSDRFSAERPKGSFSTLEIQRTEQGDSAMYLCASSKTGGRTPLHFGNGTRLTVT.

This chain joins TRBV9 and TRBJ2-7; 7 bases are shared with TRBD1. From germline, CDR1 is SGDLS and CDR2 YYNGEE. The ends lost 4 bases at V and 5 bases at J; junction bases unmatched: 12. The CDR3 covers 15 residues. The CDR3 coding sequence is TGTGCCAGCAGCCCCCAACCCCAGGGGGACCACGAGCAGTACTTC. Protein: CASSPQPQGDHEQYF.

This clonotype has just a few counts. The chain couples TRBV6-6 to TRBJ2-5; 14 nucleotides align to TRBD2. This CDR3 region has 15 residues. V shed 7 bases and J 7 bases; nucleotides not matched to a gene: 8. Germline loops: CDR1 MNHNY, CDR2 SVGAGI (reference sequence). The CDR3, as DNA: TGTGCCAGCACCTCGGGACTAGCGGGGGCGGGGACCCAGTACTTC. Translation gives CASTSGLAGAGTQYF.

This clonotype was observed a handful of times. The CDR3, as DNA: TGCAGTGCTCGGGACTATTACAATGAGCAGTTCTTC. Translation: CSARDYYNEQFF. This sequence joins TRBV20-1 and TRBJ2-1; 7 bases match TRBD2. Germline CDR1 and CDR2: DFQATT and SNEGSKA (reference sequence). The V gene end was trimmed by 5 bases and the J gene end by 4 bases; junction bases not matched to a gene: 2. CDR3 length: 12 amino acids.

The rearrangement links TRBV25-1 to TRBJ2-7, with 7 bases fitting TRBD2. CDR3 length: 16 residues. Germline V gene lookup returns CDR1 MGHDK and CDR2 SYGVNS. Unmatched junction bases numbered 13, after V lost 6 bases and J lost 2 bases. The CDR3 region has the DNA TGTGCCAGCAGCCAAGATCAGTCTAGCGGAACCTACGAGCAGTACTTC. Its protein product is CASSQDQSSGTYEQYF.

This chain joins TRBV4-1 and TRBJ1-1; D not certain. Per germline, CDR1 MGHRA and CDR2 YSYEKL. V was cut by 5 bases and J by 1 base, with 8 bases left in between. The length of the CDR3 is 13 residues. The CDR3 DNA reads TGCGCCAGCAGCGGCACCCCGAACACTGAAGCTTTCTTT. It translates to CASSGTPNTEAFF.

The chain employs TRBV28 and TRBJ1-5; tentatively, D is TRBD1 (5 bases). Germline CDR1 is MDHEN and CDR2 is SYDVKM. The CDR3 covers 16 residues. The V and J ends lost 6 bases and 0 bases respectively, with 15 bases between them. CDR3 loop: CASRTWGGDSNQPQHF. CDR3 DNA: TGTGCCAGCAGGACCTGGGGGGGGGATAGCAATCAGCCCCAGCATTTT.

The rearrangement uses TRBV2 and TRBJ1-1, with D unclear. The CDR3 is 13 amino acids. CDR1 is SNHLY, CDR2 FYNNEI, per germline. V was pared by 4 bases and J by 3 bases, with 9 bases between. In DNA form, the CDR3 reads TGTGCCAGCAGTGTGGATGGCTACACTGAAGCTTTCTTT. This codes for CASSVDGYTEAFF.

The V and J genes are TRBV5-1 and TRBJ2-7; 9 nucleotides match TRBD1. Germline V CDR1 and CDR2: SGHRS, YFSETQ. Trimming cost V 1 base and J 7 bases; bases outside gene matches: 6. The CDR3 is 14 residues long. DNA for the CDR3: TGCGCCAGCAGCTTGAGGGACAGGGCACGGGAGCAGTACTTC. Its protein product is CASSLRDRAREQYF.

This clonotype showed up many times. The rearrangement joins TRBV2 to TRBJ2-1, with D tentatively TRBD1 (6 bases). V lost 8 bases and J 8 bases, leaving 16 bases between the germline ends. This CDR3 spans 13 amino acids. CDR1 and CDR2 (germline): SNHLY, FYNNEI. In DNA, the CDR3 is TGTGCCAGCGGGGACACGGAAACTGATGAGCAGTTCTTC. This translates into CASGDTETDEQFF.

This clonotype has more than one count but fewer than ten. The V call is TRBV15, the J call TRBJ2-7, with 7 bases identical to TRBD2. CDR1 is LNHNV and CDR2 is YYDKDF in the germline V gene (reference sequence). The CDR3 spans 16 residues. V lost 0 bases to trimming and J lost 2 bases; unmatched junction nucleotides: 7. The CDR3 here is CATSRDPGTNAYEQYF. The CDR3 DNA is TGTGCCACCAGCAGAGATCCAGGGACTAACGCCTACGAGCAGTACTTC.

The chain carries TRBV19 and TRBJ1-1, with 8 positions matching TRBD1. With 6 bases clipped from V and 5 bases from J, the junction kept 14 bases outside the gene matches. This CDR3 is 16 amino acids long. Germline CDR1 and CDR2: LNHDA and SQIVND (reference sequence). CDR3 sequence (DNA): TGTGCCAGTAGCACCACTCAGGGGGACAGGATTACTGAAGCTTTCTTT. Its protein is CASSTTQGDRITEAFF.

The DNA for the CDR3 is TGTGCCAGCAGCCCCCTGCTAGCGGGACCTCTGGGGGAGCTGTTTTTT. Translation gives CASSPLLAGPLGELFF. This chain uses TRBV7-9 with TRBJ2-2; 9 nucleotides agree with TRBD2. The CDR3 totals 16 residues. Germline trimming cut 5 bases from V and 8 bases from J; bases unmatched to any gene: 12. The germline V gene has CDR1 SEHNR and CDR2 FQNEAQ (reference sequence).

This clonotype was found a few times. The CDR3 spells CASSVSGTSNNSPLHF. The CDR3 nucleotides are TGTGCCAGCAGCGTCTCAGGGACTAGCAATAATTCACCCCTCCACTTT. The chain has TRBV13 and TRBJ1-6; possibly TRBD1 for D (5 bases). CDR1 is PRHDT and CDR2 is FYEKMQ in the germline V gene (reference sequence). V lost 5 bases and J lost 5, with 16 bases in between. This CDR3 is 16 amino acids long.